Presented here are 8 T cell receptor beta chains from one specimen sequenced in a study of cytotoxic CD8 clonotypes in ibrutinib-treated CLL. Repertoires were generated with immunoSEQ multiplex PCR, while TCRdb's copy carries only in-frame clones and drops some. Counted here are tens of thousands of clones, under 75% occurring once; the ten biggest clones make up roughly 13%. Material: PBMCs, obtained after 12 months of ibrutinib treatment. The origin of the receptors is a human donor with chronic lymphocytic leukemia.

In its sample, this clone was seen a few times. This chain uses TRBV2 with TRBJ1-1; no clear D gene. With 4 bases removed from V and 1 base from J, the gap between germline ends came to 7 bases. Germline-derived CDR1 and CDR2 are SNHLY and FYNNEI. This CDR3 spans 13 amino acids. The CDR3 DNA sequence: TGTGCCAGCAGTGTGGGCAAGAACACTGAAGCTTTCTTT. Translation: CASSVGKNTEAFF.

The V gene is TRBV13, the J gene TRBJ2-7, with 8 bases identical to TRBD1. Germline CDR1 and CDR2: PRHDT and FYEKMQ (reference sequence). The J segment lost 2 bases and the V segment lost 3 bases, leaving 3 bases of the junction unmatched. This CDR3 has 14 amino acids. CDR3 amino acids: CASSFWDRPYEQYF. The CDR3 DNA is TGTGCCAGCAGCTTCTGGGACAGGCCCTACGAGCAGTACTTC. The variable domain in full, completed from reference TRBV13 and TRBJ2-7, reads AAGVIQSPRHLIKEKRETATLKCYPIPRHDTVYWYQQGPGQDPQFLISFYEKMQSDKGSIPDRFSAQQFSDYHSELNMSSLELGDSALYFCASSFWDRPYEQYFGPGTRLTVT.

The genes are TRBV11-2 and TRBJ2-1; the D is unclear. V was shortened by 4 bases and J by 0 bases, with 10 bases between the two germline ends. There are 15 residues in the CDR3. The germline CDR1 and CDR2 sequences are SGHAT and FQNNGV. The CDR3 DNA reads TGTGCCAGCAGCTCTTCAACCGGCTCCTACAATGAGCAGTTCTTC. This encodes CASSSSTGSYNEQFF.

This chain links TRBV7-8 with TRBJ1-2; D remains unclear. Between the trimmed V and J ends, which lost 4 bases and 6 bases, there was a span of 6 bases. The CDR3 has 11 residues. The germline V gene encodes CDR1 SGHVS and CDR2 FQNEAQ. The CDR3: CASSSGDGYTF. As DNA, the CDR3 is TGTGCCAGCAGCTCCGGGGATGGCTACACCTTC.

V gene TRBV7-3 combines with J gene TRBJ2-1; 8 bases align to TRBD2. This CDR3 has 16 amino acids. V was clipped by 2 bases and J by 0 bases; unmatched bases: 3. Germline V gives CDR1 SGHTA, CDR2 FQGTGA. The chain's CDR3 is CASSLAGGHSYNEQFF. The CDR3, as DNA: TGTGCCAGCAGCTTAGCGGGGGGCCACTCCTACAATGAGCAGTTCTTC.

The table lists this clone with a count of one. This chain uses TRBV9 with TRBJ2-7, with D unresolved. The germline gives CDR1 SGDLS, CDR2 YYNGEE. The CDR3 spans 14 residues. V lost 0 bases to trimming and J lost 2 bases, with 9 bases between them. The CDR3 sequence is CASSVAPETYEQYF. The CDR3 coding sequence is TGTGCCAGCAGCGTAGCACCGGAAACCTACGAGCAGTACTTC. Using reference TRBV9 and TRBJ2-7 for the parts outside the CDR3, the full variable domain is DSGVTQTPKHLITATGQRVTLRCSPRSGDLSVYWYQQSLDQGLQFLIQYYNGEERAKGNILERFSAQQFPDLHSELNLSSLELGDSALYFCASSVAPETYEQYFGPGTRLTVT.

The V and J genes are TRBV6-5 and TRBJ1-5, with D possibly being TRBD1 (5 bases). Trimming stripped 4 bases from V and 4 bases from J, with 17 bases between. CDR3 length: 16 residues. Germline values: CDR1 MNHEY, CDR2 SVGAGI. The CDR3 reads CASSSRDGMRNQPQHF. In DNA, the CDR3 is TGTGCCAGCAGTTCCCGGGACGGTATGAGAAATCAGCCCCAGCATTTT.

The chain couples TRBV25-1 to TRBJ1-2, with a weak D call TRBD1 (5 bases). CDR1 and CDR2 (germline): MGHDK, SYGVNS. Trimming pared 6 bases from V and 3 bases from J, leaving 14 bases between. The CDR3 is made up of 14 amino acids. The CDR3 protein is CASRAGTTDYGYTF. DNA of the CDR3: TGTGCCAGCAGAGCCGGGACTACCGACTATGGCTACACCTTC.